The rows below give T cell receptor beta chains drawn from one sample of a study of T cells in Graves' hyperthyroidism and ophthalmopathy. TCRdb processed the multiplex PCR reads anew with MiXCR; each CDR3 protein has one entry. The sample yields 300,000 to 400,000 distinct CDR3 sequences, around 14% seen once. Sequences were obtained from blood. These receptors originate from a woman aged 18-35 years with Graves' hyperthyroidism. Each CDR3 is given without its conserved first and last residue.

TRBV27	ASSAGTLLLEQF
TRBV6-1	ASTRDSTYNEQF
TRBV4-2	ASSPPDGGANYGYT
TRBV29-1	SVLSGTDNEKLF
TRBV28	ASSPSSWTGNSNQPQH
TRBV27	ASSLSAGVDDYGYT
TRBV9	ASSVSGAIVQTQY
TRBV5-5	ASSPDRVGSQPQH
TRBV18	ASSPQGVNEKLF
TRBV20-1	SAPGVQETQY
TRBV14	ASSQGIGQGF
TRBV5-1	ASSLEAGSTDTQY
TRBV5-1	ASTPGGQETQY
TRBV6-2/TRBV6-3	ASSATGDATGNTIY
TRBV3-1	ASSQITGGMETQY
TRBV24-1	ATSDLGEKLF
TRBV10-3	AVKGTSGSGANVLT
TRBV28	ASSLGQRAYEQY
TRBV11-2	ASSLSTGGETQY
TRBV9	ASSVGPLYNEQF
TRBV28	ASNLGGTGVHEQY
TRBV3-1	ASSQGSQGVAKNIQY
TRBV19	ASSETPGTLTYEQY
TRBV13	ASSFGVGTNEQF
TRBV10-3	AISETDNYGYT
TRBV6-1	ASSLDRDFQETQY
TRBV20-1	SASPGDEQF